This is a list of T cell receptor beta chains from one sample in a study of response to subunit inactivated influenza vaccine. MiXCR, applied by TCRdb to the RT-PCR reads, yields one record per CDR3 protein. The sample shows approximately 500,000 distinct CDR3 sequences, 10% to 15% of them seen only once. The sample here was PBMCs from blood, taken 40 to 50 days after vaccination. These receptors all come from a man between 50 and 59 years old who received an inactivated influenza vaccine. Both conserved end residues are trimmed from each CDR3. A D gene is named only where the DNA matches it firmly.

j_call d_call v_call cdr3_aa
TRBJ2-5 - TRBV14 ASSQDPRVETQY
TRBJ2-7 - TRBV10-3 AAGGLKYEQY
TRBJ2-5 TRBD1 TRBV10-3 AISEPGQTIQETQY
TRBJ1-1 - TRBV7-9 ASSHNPSGAF
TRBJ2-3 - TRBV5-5 ASSLTRFSGDTQY
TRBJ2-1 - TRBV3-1 ASSQVAGSSYNEQF
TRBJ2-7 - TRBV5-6 ASERRDGHYEQY
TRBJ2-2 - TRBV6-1 ASRHGTGELF
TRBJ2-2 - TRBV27 ATQRQAANTGELF
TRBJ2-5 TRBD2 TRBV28 ATSKLLIAGQETQY
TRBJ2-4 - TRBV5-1 ANITARPKNIQY
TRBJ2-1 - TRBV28 ASSLGQPGTANEQF
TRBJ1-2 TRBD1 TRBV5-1 ASSKRQGDYGYT
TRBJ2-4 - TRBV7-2 ASSPDRVPRNIQY
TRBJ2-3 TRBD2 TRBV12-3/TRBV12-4 ASSSRSGGADTQY
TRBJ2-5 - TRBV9 ASSGKDQGESGIQETQY
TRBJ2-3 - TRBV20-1 SAPQISYTQY
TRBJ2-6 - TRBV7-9 ASSLPVSGANVLT
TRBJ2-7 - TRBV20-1 SGGFDYEQY
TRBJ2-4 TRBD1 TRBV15 ATSRPGQVQY
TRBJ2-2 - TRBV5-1 ASSLGHTGELF
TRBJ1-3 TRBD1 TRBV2 ASRRDRNSGNTIY
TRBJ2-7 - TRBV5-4 ASSLRLGGEDEQY